This TCR beta chain was documented in a study of beta chain features in type 1 diabetes. Regarding the study as a whole: It was among patients, rather than healthy donors, that naive, central memory and Treg TCRB repertoires appeared more similar. There was no resolution here of whether HLA type influences TCRB rearrangement. Diminished insertions and augmented deletions at VDJ junctions characterized type 1 diabetes patients.

The authors sorted CD4+ naive, central memory, regulatory and stem cell-like memory cells via CD45RO/CCR7/CD25/CD127/CD95/CD27. Since all of the isolated RNA was reverse transcribed, expressed TCRB transcripts were what got sequenced. Sequencing was performed with immunoSEQ multiplex PCR; in TCRdb, only in-frame clones are kept and a portion is missing. This sample has over 700,000 clones; 17% occur once, and the top ten carry around 0.02%. The CDR3 spans 12 residues. V shed 4 bases and J 7 bases; nucleotides not matched to a gene: 0. Germline V gene lookup returns CDR1 SNHLY and CDR2 FYNNEI. Of note for this clone: Its antigen is unidentified.

V usage is TRBV2 and J usage is TRBJ2-5; 10 bases align to TRBD1. The specimen was naive CD4+ T cells from blood. The clonotype was recovered from a woman aged 18-29 years in good health. The CDR3 is CASSGDRGTQYF. CDR3 in DNA: TGTGCCAGCAGTGGGGACAGGGGGACCCAGTACTTC.